This T cell receptor (beta chain) appears in the sequencing data of a study of blood T cell repertoires in COVID-19. About the research overall: COVID-19 samples from acute and convalescent phases originated in the United States, Italy and Spain.

The assay was immunoSEQ multiplex PCR, and TCRdb's table has in-frame clones only and misses some. Of 150,000 to 200,000 clones in the sample, more than 75% are singletons; the top ten hold just over 8.5%. Sequencing was done on a sample of peripheral blood. This TCR came from a woman between 50 and 59 years old with active or convalescent COVID-19.

In DNA form, the CDR3 reads TGCGCCAGCAGTCTGAATAGGGGACAGGGTTATTCAGGGGCCAACGTCCTGACTTTC. The encoded protein is CASSLNRGQGYSGANVLTF. The chain combines TRBV23-1 with TRBJ2-6; 9 bases are shared with TRBD1. TRBV23-1 is flagged as an ORF with uncertain function. This CDR3 contains 19 residues. J gave up 4 bases and V 4 bases, and 14 bases lay outside the gene matches.